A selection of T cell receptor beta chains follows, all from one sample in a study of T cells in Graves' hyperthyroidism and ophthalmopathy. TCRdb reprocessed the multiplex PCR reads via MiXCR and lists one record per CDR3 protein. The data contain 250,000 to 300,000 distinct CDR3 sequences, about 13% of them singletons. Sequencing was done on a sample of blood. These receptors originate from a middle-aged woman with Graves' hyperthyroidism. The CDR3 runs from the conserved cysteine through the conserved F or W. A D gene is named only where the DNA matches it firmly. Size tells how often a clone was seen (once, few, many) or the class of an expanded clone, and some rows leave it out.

CDR3: CASSSSGTMYEQYF
DNA: TGTGCCAGCAGCTCGTCCGGGACTATGTACGAGCAGTACTTC
size: few
D: TRBD2
V: TRBV13
J: TRBJ2-7

CDR3: CASSVVPGLTGRNEQFF
DNA: TGTGCCAGCAGCGTAGTCCCAGGGCTAACGGGACGTAATGAGCAGTTCTTC
size: few
D: NA
V: TRBV9
J: TRBJ2-1

CDR3: CASSSWDRGSTDTQYF
DNA: TGTGCCAGCAGCTCCTGGGACAGGGGAAGCACAGATACGCAGTATTTT
size: few
D: TRBD1
V: TRBV7-9
J: TRBJ2-3

CDR3: CASSARDRVRQPQHF
DNA: TGTGCCAGCAGTGCCCGGGACAGGGTGAGACAGCCCCAGCATTTT
size: many
D: TRBD1
V: TRBV6-1
J: TRBJ1-5

CDR3: CASRQLAGGYEQFF
DNA: TGTGCCAGCAGACAACTAGCGGGAGGGTATGAGCAGTTCTTC
size: many
D: TRBD2
V: TRBV6-1
J: TRBJ2-1

CDR3: CASSVDWGIQYF
DNA: TGTGCCAGCAGCGTAGACTGGGGCATTCAGTACTTC
size: few
D: NA
V: TRBV9
J: TRBJ2-4

CDR3: CASTRTLGQGAGYTF
DNA: TGTGCCAGCACTCGGACTCTTGGACAGGGGGCGGGCTACACCTTC
size: many
D: TRBD1
V: TRBV2
J: TRBJ1-2

CDR3: CASSRDSQETQYF
DNA: TGTGCCAGCTCGCGGGACAGTCAAGAGACCCAGTACTTC
size: many
D: NA
V: TRBV7-8
J: TRBJ2-5

CDR3: CSARDPSGRNEQYF
DNA: TGCAGTGCTAGAGATCCTAGCGGGAGGAACGAGCAGTACTTC
size: NA
D: TRBD2
V: TRBV20-1
J: TRBJ2-7

CDR3: CASSQVTGAADTQYF
DNA: TGTGCCAGCAGCCAAGTTACGGGAGCGGCAGATACGCAGTATTTT
size: few
D: NA
V: TRBV14
J: TRBJ2-3

CDR3: CASQTWTGTGTGGEAFF
DNA: TGTGCCAGTCAAACCTGGACCGGGACAGGGACGGGAGGCGAAGCTTTCTTT
size: many
D: TRBD1
V: TRBV12-3/TRBV12-4
J: TRBJ1-1

CDR3: CASSLAGGPPDTQYF
DNA: TGCGCCAGCAGCTTGGCGGGCGGGCCCCCAGATACGCAGTATTTT
size: many
D: NA
V: TRBV5-1
J: TRBJ2-3

CDR3: CAISELGGMAHEQYF
DNA: TGTGCCATCAGTGAGCTGGGCGGGATGGCCCACGAGCAGTACTTC
size: few
D: NA
V: TRBV10-3
J: TRBJ2-7

CDR3: CASSSTGSGEQPQHF
DNA: TGTGCCAGCAGCTCCACAGGGTCAGGAGAGCAGCCCCAGCATTTT
size: NA
D: NA
V: TRBV7-2
J: TRBJ1-5